This TCR beta chain was observed in a study of PD-L1 blockade in urothelial cancer. Study background: Atezolizumab (1,200 mg intravenously every 3 weeks) began in about 2014 for patients. Blood was analyzed 3 weeks (second dose) and 6 weeks after treatment start. General study points: The study found that durable-benefit patients expanded tumor-associated blood clones more at 3 weeks.

Method: immunoSEQ multiplex PCR; TCRdb's copy keeps in-frame clones and lacks some. The sample lists about 57,000 clones; around 83% were seen once. Turning to this clone: Its target is not known.

The germline V gene has CDR1 SGHRS and CDR2 YFSETQ. V shed 7 bases, J shed 3 bases, and the junction held 16 bases outside the gene matches. The length of the CDR3 is 18 residues. Sequencing was performed on PBMCs, taken around atezolizumab (anti-PD-L1) treatment. The TCR originated in a man between 45 and 60 years old with urothelial cancer. The chain carries TRBV5-1 and TRBJ2-3; 11 bases map to TRBD2. The CDR3 nucleotides are TGCGCCAGCTCCCTAAGCACTAGCGGGAGTATGAGGACAGATACGCAGTATTTT. Encoded protein: CASSLSTSGSMRTDTQYF.